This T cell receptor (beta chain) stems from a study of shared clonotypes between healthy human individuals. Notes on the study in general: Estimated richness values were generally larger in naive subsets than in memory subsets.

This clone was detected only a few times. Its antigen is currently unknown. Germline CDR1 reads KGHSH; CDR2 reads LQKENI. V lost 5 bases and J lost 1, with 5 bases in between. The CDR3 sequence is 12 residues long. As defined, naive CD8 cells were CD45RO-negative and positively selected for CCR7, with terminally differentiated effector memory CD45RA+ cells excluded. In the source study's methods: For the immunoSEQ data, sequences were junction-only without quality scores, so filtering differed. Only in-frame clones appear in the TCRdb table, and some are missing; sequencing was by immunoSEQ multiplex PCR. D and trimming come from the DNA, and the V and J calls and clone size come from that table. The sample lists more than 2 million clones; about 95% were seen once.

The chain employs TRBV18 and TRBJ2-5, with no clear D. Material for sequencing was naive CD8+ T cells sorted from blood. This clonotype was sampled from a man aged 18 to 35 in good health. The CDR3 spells CASSYSQETQYF. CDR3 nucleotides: TGTGCCAGCTCATACAGCCAAGAGACCCAGTACTTC.